This T cell receptor (beta chain) came from a study of T cells after yellow fever vaccination (dated by TCRdb to the late 2010s). A note on the overall study: Libraries from fractions with low cell numbers were prepared with the SMART-Seq v4 Ultra Low Input RNA kit. Bulk TCR alpha and beta repertoires were sequenced longitudinally to track T-cell clones before and after primary and booster YFV17D yellow fever vaccination. Two healthy male donors made up the cohort, one aged 18 to 30 years and the other aged 30 to 39 years. Bulk PBMC replicates and cell subsets were isolated from blood drawn at multiple timepoints before and after both primary and secondary immunization.

General study outcomes and caveats: A small share of clonotypes was detected in both CD4 and CD8 compartments, with the overlap likely arising from convergent recombination. Because abundant contaminating clonotypes from the bulk population could be contained in FACS-sorted repertoires, computational filtering was required. The study included only a couple of donors, which limits how far the findings can be generalized. Compared with the primary T-cell response, the secondary T-cell response was weaker but faster, peaking on day 5 rather than day 15. Most clones expanded after primary vaccination (around 97% of CD4 and 88% of CD8) were re-detected after the booster, suggesting that broad memory maintenance occurred.

Sequencing took place on an Illumina NovaSeq 6000. TCR cDNA was synthesized by 5'RACE template switching, which introduced a universal primer site and unique molecular identifiers. cDNA synthesis was primed from both the TCR alpha and TCR beta constant segments. Two PCR steps were used to amplify libraries, with sample barcodes and sequencing adapters being added in the second step. Sequencing of libraries was done on Illumina HiSeq 2500 (2x100 bp) or NovaSeq (2x150 bp). In the source study's methods: Demultiplexing of reads and collapsing into UMI consensus sequences were performed with MIGEC, and V(D)J alignment was carried out with MiXCR. Clonotypes responding to the vaccine were identified with edgeR on replicate PBMC samples, with the criteria of FDR below 0.01 and a log2 fold change above 5 up to day 15. Each bulk clonotype received a CD4 or CD8 identity based on whether the sequenced CD4 or CD8 repertoire contained that clonotype at higher abundance. TCRdb reran the public reads through fastp at Q25 and MiXCR, keeping productive beta chains. Each entry merges the rows of one CDR3 protein and shows their most common DNA and genes. None of the V and J calls come from the authors' own analysis; TCRdb made them. Recorded for this sample are 200,000 to 300,000 distinct CDR3 sequences; 3.6% of them occurred a single time. The ten largest make up 15% to 20% of the sample.

The label giving this sample's treatment or condition can be read as: live attenuated yellow fever vaccine strain. At every blood-draw timepoint, two biological replicates of bulk PBMCs were collected. PBMCs were isolated from peripheral blood using a standard Ficoll-Paque protocol. RNA was extracted with TriZol from bulk PBMCs, CD4 and CD8 fractions, and dextramer-positive and dextramer-negative fractions. This clonotype was observed a handful of times. This receptor's antigen is unknown. No qualities accompany the bases; no much larger clone lies one base away. V was cut back by 6 bases and J by 2 bases, leaving a gap of 11 bases between them. The CDR3 holds 15 amino acids from the cysteine to the phenylalanine. The DNA shown is the 45-base CDR3, in frame from base 1.

The chain uses TRBV12-3 or TRBV12-4 and TRBJ2-6; the D region possibly corresponds to TRBD1 (5 bases align). The origin of this receptor is a man between 18 and 29 years old who received the YFV17D yellow fever vaccine. The material was PBMCs, obtained 15 days after the yellow fever booster vaccination. The CDR3 protein: CASSVDSTGANVLTF. The DNA sequence follows: TGTGCCAGCAGCGTCGACAGCACTGGGGCCAACGTCCTGACTTTC.